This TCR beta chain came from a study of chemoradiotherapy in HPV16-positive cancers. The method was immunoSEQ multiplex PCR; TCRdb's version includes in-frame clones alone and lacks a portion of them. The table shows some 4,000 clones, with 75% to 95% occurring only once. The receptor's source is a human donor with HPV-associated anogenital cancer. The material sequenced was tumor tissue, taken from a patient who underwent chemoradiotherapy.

The CDR3 DNA reads TGTGCCAGCAGCTTCACTGCGGGGGCGGGGACCGGGGAGCTGTTTTTT. Its protein product is CASSFTAGAGTGELFF. V and J are TRBV11-2 and TRBJ2-2; possibly TRBD2 for D (7 bases). CDR1 and CDR2 (germline): SGHAT, FQNNGV. Trimming took off 3 bases at V and 5 bases at J, with 16 bases between the two ends. The CDR3 runs to 16 residues. Variable domain in full (rest from reference TRBV11-2 and TRBJ2-2): EAGVAQSPRYKIIEKRQSVAFWCNPISGHATLYWYQQILGQGPKLLIQFQNNGVVDDSQLPKDRFSAERLKGVDSTLKIQPAKLEDSAVYLCASSFTAGAGTGELFFGEGSRLTVL.